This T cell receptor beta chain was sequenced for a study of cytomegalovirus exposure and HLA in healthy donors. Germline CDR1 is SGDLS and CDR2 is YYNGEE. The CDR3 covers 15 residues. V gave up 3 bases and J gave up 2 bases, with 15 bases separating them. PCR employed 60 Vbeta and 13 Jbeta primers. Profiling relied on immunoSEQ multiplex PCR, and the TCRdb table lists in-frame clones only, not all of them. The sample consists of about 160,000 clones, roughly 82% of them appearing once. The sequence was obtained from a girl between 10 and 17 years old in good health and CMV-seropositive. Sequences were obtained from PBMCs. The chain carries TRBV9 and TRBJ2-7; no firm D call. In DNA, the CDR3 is TGTGCCAGCAGCGCTTTTGGGCACTCAACCTACGAGCAGTACTTC. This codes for CASSAFGHSTYEQYF. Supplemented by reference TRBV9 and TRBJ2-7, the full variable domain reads DSGVTQTPKHLITATGQRVTLRCSPRSGDLSVYWYQQSLDQGLQFLIQYYNGEERAKGNILERFSAQQFPDLHSELNLSSLELGDSALYFCASSAFGHSTYEQYFGPGTRLTVT.